Listed below are T cell receptor beta chains from one sample, sequenced in a study of T cells in Graves' hyperthyroidism and ophthalmopathy. Using its own MiXCR run on the multiplex PCR reads, TCRdb lists one record per CDR3 protein. The profile shows around 800,000 distinct CDR3 sequences, 38% of them singletons. The sequenced material came from blood. Receptor source: a young man with Graves' hyperthyroidism. CDR3s include the opening cysteine and the closing phenylalanine or tryptophan. A D gene is named only where the DNA matches it firmly. Some rows have no size entry. The others give once, few or many, or a class for an expanded clone.

d_gene | j_gene | abundance | v_gene | CDR3nt | CDR3aa
. | TRBJ1-5 | . | TRBV10-3 | TGTGTCATCAGTGAACAGGGCCGACTGGGCAATCAGCCCCAGCATTTT | CVISEQGRLGNQPQHF
TRBD2 | TRBJ2-3 | few | TRBV29-1 | TGCAGCGTTGAGCTAGCGGGAGAACCAGATACGCAGTATTTT | CSVELAGEPDTQYF
. | TRBJ2-7 | many | TRBV7-9 | TGTGCCAGCAGCTTAGTGGGGCTAAGCTCCTACGAGCAGTACTTC | CASSLVGLSSYEQYF
. | TRBJ2-3 | . | TRBV24-1 | TGTGCCACCAGTGATTTGGTCCCCGGGACCTTAGATCGGCCAGATACGCAGTATTTT | CATSDLVPGTLDRPDTQYF
. | TRBJ2-7 | few | TRBV11-3 | TGTGCCAGCAGCTTAAGGGAACGATACGAGCAGTACTTC | CASSLRERYEQYF
. | TRBJ2-7 | . | TRBV7-3 | TGTGCCAGCAGCTGGGGGGGGCCGTCCTACGAGCAGTACTTC | CASSWGGPSYEQYF
. | TRBJ2-7 | many | TRBV15 | TGTGCCACCAGCGGAACTCGGCGATCCGAGCAGTACTTC | CATSGTRRSEQYF
TRBD1 | TRBJ2-7 | . | TRBV19 | TGTGCCAGCATCCGACAGGGTAGGGTCTACGAGCAGTACTTC | CASIRQGRVYEQYF
. | TRBJ1-1 | few | TRBV6-5 | TGTGCCAGCAGTTACGAAGGGGATGAAGCTTTCTTT | CASSYEGDEAFF
. | TRBJ1-4 | . | TRBV3-1 | TGTGCCAGCAGCCAATCCCCTACACAGGACGAAAAACTGTTTTTT | CASSQSPTQDEKLFF
. | TRBJ1-1 | . | TRBV2 | TGTGCCAGCAGCCTACAGGGATCCTTGGGGAGCATCTTT | CASSLQGSLGSIF
. | TRBJ1-2 | few | TRBV7-8 | TGTGCCAGCAGCCCGGTGGGTAGTTGGTATGGCTACACCTTC | CASSPVGSWYGYTF
TRBD2 | TRBJ2-7 | . | TRBV6-5 | TGTGCCAGCAGTTCGGGACTATCAAACGAGCAGTACTTC | CASSSGLSNEQYF
TRBD2 | TRBJ2-3 | once | TRBV5-1 | TGCGCCAGCAGCTTCCCTCCTAGCGGGAGTATAGATACGCAGTATTTT | CASSFPPSGSIDTQYF
TRBD1 | TRBJ1-2 | . | TRBV12-3/TRBV12-4 | TGTGCCAGCAGCCCCGACGGGACAGGGGGCTATAGCTACACCTTC | CASSPDGTGGYSYTF
TRBD2 | TRBJ2-5 | . | TRBV9 | TGTGCCAGCAGTTTCACCCTTACTAGCGAACAAGAGACCCAGTACTTC | CASSFTLTSEQETQYF
. | TRBJ1-6 | many | TRBV7-2 | TGTGCCAGCAGTCACCAGGGTTACAATTCACCCCTCCACTTT | CASSHQGYNSPLHF
. | TRBJ1-6 | few | TRBV9 | TGTGCCAGCAGCCAAGGGGGACGGGGATCACCCCTCCACTTT | CASSQGGRGSPLHF
. | TRBJ2-5 | . | TRBV6-5 | TGTGCCGCACGCGCGGATTGGGGAGAGACCCAGTACTTC | CAARADWGETQYF
. | TRBJ2-7 | few | TRBV5-4 | TGTGCCAGCAGCTTGAAAGGGAGCCATGAGCAGTACTTC | CASSLKGSHEQYF
. | TRBJ1-2 | . | TRBV6-5 | TGTGCCAGCAGTTACCCACCGCGGGACTATGGCTACACCTTC | CASSYPPRDYGYTF
. | TRBJ2-7 | many | TRBV9 | TGTGCCAGCAGCGTGAGGGGGGACTCCTACGAGCAGTACTTC | CASSVRGDSYEQYF
TRBD1 | TRBJ2-5 | many | TRBV20-1 | TGCAGTGCTGGACAGGGGGCTACGGAGACCCAGTACTTC | CSAGQGATETQYF
TRBD1 | TRBJ1-1 | many | TRBV19 | TGTGCCAGTAGTAAGCACAGGGGGAGAGCCACTGAAGCTTTCTTT | CASSKHRGRATEAFF
. | TRBJ2-7 | few | TRBV9 | TGCGCCAGCAGCCTTACTCGGGACGGTTCCTACGAGCAGTACTTC | CASSLTRDGSYEQYF
TRBD2 | TRBJ2-7 | . | TRBV12-3/TRBV12-4 | TGTGCCAGCAGTTTGAGGCCTAGCGGCGACTACGAGCAGTACTTC | CASSLRPSGDYEQYF
. | TRBJ1-5 | medium-sized | TRBV7-9 | TGTGCCAGCAGTTCCTTGGATCAGCCCCAGCATTTT | CASSSLDQPQHF
. | TRBJ1-6 | many | TRBV5-1 | TGCGCCAGCAGCGACGGACAACTCAATTCACCCCTCCACTTT | CASSDGQLNSPLHF
. | TRBJ2-7 | once | TRBV15 | TGTGCCGCCAGCAGGGATCGACCAGGGTACGAGCAGTACTTC | CAASRDRPGYEQYF
TRBD1 | TRBJ2-7 | . | TRBV20-1 | TGCAGTGCTTCTCCCGGGACAGACATGAGCGAGCAGTACTTC | CSASPGTDMSEQYF
. | TRBJ2-2 | few | TRBV7-2 | TGTGCCAGCAGTACTAAGACGGTGCTACCCGGGGAGCTGTTTTTT | CASSTKTVLPGELFF
. | TRBJ1-1 | few | TRBV12-3/TRBV12-4 | TGTGCCAGCAGTTTAGTATCTGGTAGTGAAGCTTTCTTT | CASSLVSGSEAFF
. | TRBJ1-1 | . | TRBV5-1 | TGCGCCAGCAGCTTGTTGCCGGGGGGGACTGAAGCTTTCTTT | CASSLLPGGTEAFF
. | TRBJ2-2 | many | TRBV10-2 | TGCGCCAGCAGGGCCGGCGGGGAGCTGTTTTTT | CASRAGGELFF
. | TRBJ1-4 | . | TRBV10-3 | TGTGCCATCAGGGGCACCTTTAATGAAAAACTGTTTTTT | CAIRGTFNEKLFF
. | TRBJ2-5 | . | TRBV4-1 | TGCGCCAGCAGCCAATACCCTGAGGCACCCGAGACCCAGTACTTC | CASSQYPEAPETQYF
. | TRBJ1-6 | few | TRBV7-9 | TGTGCCAGCAGCCCGGACACGAGCTCCTATAATTCACCCCTCCACTTT | CASSPDTSSYNSPLHF
. | TRBJ2-7 | many | TRBV29-1 | TGCAGCGTTGATGGTAGCGGACATTACGAGCAGTACTTC | CSVDGSGHYEQYF
. | TRBJ1-1 | . | TRBV29-1 | TGCAGCGTTGAGGGGACACGGGACACTGAAGCTTTCTTT | CSVEGTRDTEAFF
. | TRBJ2-7 | . | TRBV10-3 | TGTGCCAGCAGGCCGGACAGATCCTCCTACGAGCAGTACTTC | CASRPDRSSYEQYF
. | TRBJ1-2 | . | TRBV29-1 | TGCAGCTTAGCCTGGGGCTCTGGCTACACCTTC | CSLAWGSGYTF
. | TRBJ2-7 | . | TRBV4-3 | TGCGCCAGCAGCCAAGATCGCAGGGGTTGGTACGAGCAGTACTTC | CASSQDRRGWYEQYF
. | TRBJ1-1 | . | TRBV5-6 | TGTGCCAGCAGCTTCGGGGGCGATTCTGAAGCTTTCTTT | CASSFGGDSEAFF
. | TRBJ1-2 | . | TRBV9 | TGTGCCAGCGCGGCAGGCAGGGTAGGCTATGGCTACACCTTC | CASAAGRVGYGYTF
. | TRBJ1-5 | . | TRBV2 | TGTGCCAACCCCACCGGGACGGGTTTTGGCAATCAGCCCCAGCATTTT | CANPTGTGFGNQPQHF
. | TRBJ2-2 | . | TRBV7-6 | TGTGCCAGCAGCAGTGCCCCGAACACCGGGGAGCTGTTTTTT | CASSSAPNTGELFF
TRBD1 | TRBJ1-2 | few | TRBV19 | TGTGCCAGTAGGCCCCGGGACAGGGGTTATGGCTACACCTTC | CASRPRDRGYGYTF
. | TRBJ1-6 | many | TRBV20-1 | TGCAGTGCGGCAAGAGGTCAGGTGGATTCACCCCTCCACTTT | CSAARGQVDSPLHF